This T cell receptor (beta chain) was sequenced for a study of T cells in Graves' hyperthyroidism and ophthalmopathy. Study details: Peripheral blood samples were taken at initial diagnosis, prior to any treatment.

This clonotype came up many times. Its antigen is still unknown. Hyperthyroidism had been newly diagnosed in patients aged 18 to 65, and its duration was under 2 months. Study-wide results and caveats: Most thyroid clonotypes with frequency above 0.001 were detected in blood. A median approximately 6.5 months before onset, the model predicted ophthalmopathy.

Per the germline V gene, CDR1 is LNHDA and CDR2 is SQIVND (reference sequence). The CDR3 extends over 13 amino acids. The V end was cut by 7 bases, the J end by 3 bases, with 10 bases between. Amplification of TCR beta CDR3 regions used RNA as the template. The HTBI primer set was used in a first-round RT-PCR of the TCR CDR3. TCRdb redid the calling of the multiplex PCR reads with MiXCR, one entry per CDR3 protein. The sample has about 840,000 distinct CDR3 sequences, 38% seen once. The TCR originated in a man aged 18 to 35 with Graves' hyperthyroidism. The sequencing input was blood. This chain joins TRBV19 and TRBJ1-3, with no clear D. CDR3 region: CASTKGGGNTIYF. The CDR3 nucleotides are TGTGCCAGTACCAAGGGAGGTGGAAACACCATATATTTT.